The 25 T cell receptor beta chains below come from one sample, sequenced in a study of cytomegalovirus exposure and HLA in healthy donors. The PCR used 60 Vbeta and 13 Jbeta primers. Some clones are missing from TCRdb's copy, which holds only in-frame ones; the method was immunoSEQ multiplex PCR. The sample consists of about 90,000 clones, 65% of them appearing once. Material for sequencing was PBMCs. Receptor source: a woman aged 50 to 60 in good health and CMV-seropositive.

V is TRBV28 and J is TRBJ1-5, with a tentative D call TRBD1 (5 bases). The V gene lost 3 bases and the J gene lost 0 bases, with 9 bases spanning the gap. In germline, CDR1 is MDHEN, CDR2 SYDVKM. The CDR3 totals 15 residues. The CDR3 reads CASSFRQYSNQPQHF. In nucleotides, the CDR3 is TGTGCCAGCAGTTTCAGACAGTATAGCAATCAGCCCCAGCATTTT. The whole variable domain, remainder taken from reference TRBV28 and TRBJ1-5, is DVKVTQSSRYLVKRTGEKVFLECVQDMDHENMFWYRQDPGLGLRLIYFSYDVKMKEKGDIPEGYSVSREKKERFSLILESASTNQTSMYLCASSFRQYSNQPQHFGDGTRLSIL.

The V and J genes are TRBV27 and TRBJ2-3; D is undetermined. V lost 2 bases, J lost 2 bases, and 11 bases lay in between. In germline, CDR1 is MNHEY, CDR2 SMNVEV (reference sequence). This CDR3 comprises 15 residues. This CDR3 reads CASSLRRRLTDTQYF. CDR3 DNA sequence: TGTGCCAGCAGTTTAAGGCGGCGCCTCACAGATACGCAGTATTTT.

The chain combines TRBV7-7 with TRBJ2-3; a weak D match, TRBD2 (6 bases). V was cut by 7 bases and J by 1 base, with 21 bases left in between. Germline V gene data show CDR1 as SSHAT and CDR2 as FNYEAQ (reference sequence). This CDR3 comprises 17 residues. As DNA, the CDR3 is TGTGCCAGCATTTATCCCAAGGTAAAGCGGGGCACAGATACGCAGTATTTT. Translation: CASIYPKVKRGTDTQYF.

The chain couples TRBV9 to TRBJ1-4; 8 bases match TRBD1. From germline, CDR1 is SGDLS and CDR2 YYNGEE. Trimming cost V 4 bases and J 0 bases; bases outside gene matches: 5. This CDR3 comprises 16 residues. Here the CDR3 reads CASSFGQGATNEKLFF. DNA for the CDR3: TGTGCCAGCAGCTTCGGACAGGGTGCAACTAATGAAAAACTGTTTTTT.

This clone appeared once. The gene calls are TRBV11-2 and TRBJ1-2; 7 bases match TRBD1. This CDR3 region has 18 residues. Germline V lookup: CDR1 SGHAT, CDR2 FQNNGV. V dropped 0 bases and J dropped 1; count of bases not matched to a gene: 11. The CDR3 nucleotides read TGTGCCAGCAGCTTAGATCCGACGACAGGGAACTTTAACTATGGCTACACCTTC. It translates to CASSLDPTTGNFNYGYTF.

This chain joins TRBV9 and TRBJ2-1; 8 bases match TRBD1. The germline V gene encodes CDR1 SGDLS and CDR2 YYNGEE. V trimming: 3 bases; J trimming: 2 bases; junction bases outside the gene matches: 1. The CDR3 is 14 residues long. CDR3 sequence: CASSGTGPYNEQFF. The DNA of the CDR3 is TGTGCCAGCAGCGGGACAGGGCCCTACAATGAGCAGTTCTTC.

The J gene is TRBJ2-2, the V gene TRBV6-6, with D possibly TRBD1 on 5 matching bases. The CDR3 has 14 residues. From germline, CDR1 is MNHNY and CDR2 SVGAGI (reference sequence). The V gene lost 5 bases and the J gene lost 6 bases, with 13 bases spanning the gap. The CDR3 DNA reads TGTGCCAGCAGTACCAGAGAAGGGGCCGGGGAGCTGTTTTTT. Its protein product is CASSTREGAGELFF.

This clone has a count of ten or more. DNA for the CDR3: TGTGCCAGCAGCAAATCAACAGAATATAATTCACCCCTCCACTTT. Translated, it gives CASSKSTEYNSPLHF. V gene TRBV5-4 combines with J gene TRBJ1-6; D is unclear. The CDR3 length is 15 residues. V was clipped by 4 bases and J by 4 bases, with 12 bases between them. The germline V gene encodes CDR1 SGHNT and CDR2 YYREEE (reference sequence).

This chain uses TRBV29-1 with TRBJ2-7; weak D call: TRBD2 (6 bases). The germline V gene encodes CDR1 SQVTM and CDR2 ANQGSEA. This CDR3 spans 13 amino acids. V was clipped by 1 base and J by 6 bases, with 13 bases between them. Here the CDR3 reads CSVEGGGFGEQYF. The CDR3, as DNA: TGCAGCGTTGAAGGAGGAGGGTTTGGCGAGCAGTACTTC.

The CDR3 loop is CASSRDFTYEQYF. DNA of the CDR3: TGTGCCAGCAGTCGGGACTTTACCTACGAGCAGTACTTC. The chain has TRBV2 and TRBJ2-7, with D tentatively TRBD2 (6 bases). V lost 5 bases and J 2 bases, leaving 10 bases between the germline ends. This CDR3 is 13 amino acids long. The germline V gene encodes CDR1 SNHLY and CDR2 FYNNEI. The whole variable domain, filled in from reference TRBV2 and TRBJ2-7, reads EPEVTQTPSHQVTQMGQEVILRCVPISNHLYFYWYRQILGQKVEFLVSFYNNEISEKSEIFDDQFSVERPDGSNFTLKIRSTKLEDSAMYFCASSRDFTYEQYFGPGTRLTVT.

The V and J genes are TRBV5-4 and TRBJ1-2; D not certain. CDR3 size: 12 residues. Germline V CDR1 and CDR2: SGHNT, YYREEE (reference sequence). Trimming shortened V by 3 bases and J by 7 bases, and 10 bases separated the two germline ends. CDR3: CASSWRGGGYTF. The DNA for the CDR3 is TGTGCCAGCAGCTGGCGGGGTGGTGGCTACACCTTC. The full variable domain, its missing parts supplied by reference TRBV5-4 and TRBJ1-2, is ETGVTQSPTHLIKTRGQQVTLRCSSQSGHNTVSWYQQALGQGPQFIFQYYREEENGRGNFPPRFSGLQFPNYSSELNVNALELDDSALYLCASSWRGGGYTFGSGTRLTVV.

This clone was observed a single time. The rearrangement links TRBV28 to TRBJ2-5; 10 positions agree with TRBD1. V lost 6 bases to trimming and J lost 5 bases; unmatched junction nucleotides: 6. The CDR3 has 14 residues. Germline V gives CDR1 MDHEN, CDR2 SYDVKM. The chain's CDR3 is CASSRDRGWETQYF. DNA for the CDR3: TGTGCCAGCAGCCGGGACAGGGGATGGGAGACCCAGTACTTC.

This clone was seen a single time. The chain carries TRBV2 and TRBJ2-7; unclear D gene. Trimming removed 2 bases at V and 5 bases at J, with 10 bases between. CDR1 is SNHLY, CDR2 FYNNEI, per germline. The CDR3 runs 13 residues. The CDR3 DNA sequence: TGTGCCAGCAGTGAAACCTATACGGACGAGCAGTACTTC. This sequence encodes CASSETYTDEQYF.

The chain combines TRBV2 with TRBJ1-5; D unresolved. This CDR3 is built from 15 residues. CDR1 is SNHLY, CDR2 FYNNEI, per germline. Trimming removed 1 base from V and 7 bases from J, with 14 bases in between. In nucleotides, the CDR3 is TGTGCCAGCAGTGAAGGGTCCGTACCCCTACAGCCCCAGCATTTT. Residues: CASSEGSVPLQPQHF. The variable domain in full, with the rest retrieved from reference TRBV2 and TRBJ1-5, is EPEVTQTPSHQVTQMGQEVILRCVPISNHLYFYWYRQILGQKVEFLVSFYNNEISEKSEIFDDQFSVERPDGSNFTLKIRSTKLEDSAMYFCASSEGSVPLQPQHFGDGTRLSIL.

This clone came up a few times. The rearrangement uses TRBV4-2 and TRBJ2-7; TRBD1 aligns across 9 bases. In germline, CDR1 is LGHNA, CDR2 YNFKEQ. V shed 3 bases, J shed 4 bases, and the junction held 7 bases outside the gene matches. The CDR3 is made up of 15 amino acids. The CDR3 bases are TGTGCCAGCAGCCATATCTGGACAGGGGAGTACGAGCAGTACTTC. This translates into CASSHIWTGEYEQYF.

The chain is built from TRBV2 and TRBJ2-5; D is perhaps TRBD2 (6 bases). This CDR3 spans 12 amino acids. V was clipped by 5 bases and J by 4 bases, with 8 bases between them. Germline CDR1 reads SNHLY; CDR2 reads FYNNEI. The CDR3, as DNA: TGTGCCAGCAGTACTAGCCCAGAGACCCAGTACTTC. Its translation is CASSTSPETQYF.

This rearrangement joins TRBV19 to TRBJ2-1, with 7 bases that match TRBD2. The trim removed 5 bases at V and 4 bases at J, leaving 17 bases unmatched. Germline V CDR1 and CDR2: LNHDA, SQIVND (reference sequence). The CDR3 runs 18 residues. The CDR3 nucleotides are TGTGCCAGTAGTGGTGCCCGTTGGGAGGGGACCCAATACAATGAGCAGTTCTTC. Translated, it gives CASSGARWEGTQYNEQFF. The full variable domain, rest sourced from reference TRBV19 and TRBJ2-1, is DGGITQSPKYLFRKEGQNVTLSCEQNLNHDAMYWYRQDPGQGLRLIYYSQIVNDFQKGDIAEGYSVSREKKESFPLTVTSAQKNPTAFYLCASSGARWEGTQYNEQFFGPGTRLTVL.

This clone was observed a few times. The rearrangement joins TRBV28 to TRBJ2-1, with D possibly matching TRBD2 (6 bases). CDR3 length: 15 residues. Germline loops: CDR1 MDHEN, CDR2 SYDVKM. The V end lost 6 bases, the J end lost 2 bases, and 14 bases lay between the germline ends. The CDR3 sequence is CASRPRRETYNEQFF. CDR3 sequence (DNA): TGTGCCAGCAGACCCCGGAGGGAGACCTACAATGAGCAGTTCTTC.

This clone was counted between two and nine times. CDR3 nucleotide sequence: TGTGCCAGCAGTGACCTGACAGGGAACACCGGGGAGCTGTTTTTT. This encodes CASSDLTGNTGELFF. This chain joins TRBV6-1 and TRBJ2-2; tentatively, D is TRBD1 (6 bases). Deletions cut 3 bases from V and 1 base from J, with 9 bases between. Germline values: CDR1 MNHNS, CDR2 SASEGT. This CDR3 is built from 15 residues.

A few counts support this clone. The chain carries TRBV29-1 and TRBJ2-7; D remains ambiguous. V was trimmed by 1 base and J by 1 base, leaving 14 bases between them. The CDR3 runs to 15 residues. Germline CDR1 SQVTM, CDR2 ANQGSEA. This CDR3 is CSVEAPGRPSYEQYF. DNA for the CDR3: TGCAGCGTTGAAGCCCCAGGTCGCCCTTCCTACGAGCAGTACTTC.

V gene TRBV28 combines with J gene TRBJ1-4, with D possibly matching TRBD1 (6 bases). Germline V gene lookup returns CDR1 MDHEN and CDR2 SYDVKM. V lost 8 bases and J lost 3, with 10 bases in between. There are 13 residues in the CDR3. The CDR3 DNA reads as TGTGCCAGCCGAAGGGGGTCTAATGAAAAACTGTTTTTT. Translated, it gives CASRRGSNEKLFF.

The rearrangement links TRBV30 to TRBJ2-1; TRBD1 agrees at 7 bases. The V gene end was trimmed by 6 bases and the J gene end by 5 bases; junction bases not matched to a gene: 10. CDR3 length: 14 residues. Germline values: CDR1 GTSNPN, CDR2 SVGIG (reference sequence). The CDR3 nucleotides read TGTGCCTGTAACAAACAGGGGTTCAACAATGAGCAGTTCTTC. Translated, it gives CACNKQGFNNEQFF. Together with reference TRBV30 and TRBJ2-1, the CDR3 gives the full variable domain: SQTIHQWPATLVQPVGSPLSLECTVEGTSNPNLYWYRQAAGRGLQLLFYSVGIGQISSEVPQNLSASRPQDRQFILSSKKLLLSDSGFYLCACNKQGFNNEQFFGPGTRLTVL.

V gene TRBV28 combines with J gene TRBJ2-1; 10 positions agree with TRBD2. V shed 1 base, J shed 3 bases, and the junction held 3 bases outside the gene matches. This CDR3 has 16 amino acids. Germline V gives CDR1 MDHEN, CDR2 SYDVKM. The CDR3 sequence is CASSLSSGGRYNEQFF. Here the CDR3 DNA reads TGTGCCAGCAGTTTATCTAGCGGGGGCCGCTACAATGAGCAGTTCTTC.

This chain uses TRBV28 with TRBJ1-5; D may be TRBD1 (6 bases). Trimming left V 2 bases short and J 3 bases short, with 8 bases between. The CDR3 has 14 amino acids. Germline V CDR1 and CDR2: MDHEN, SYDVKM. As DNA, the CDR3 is TGTGCCAGCAGTTTAACAGGGTTCAATCAGCCCCAGCATTTT. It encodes CASSLTGFNQPQHF.

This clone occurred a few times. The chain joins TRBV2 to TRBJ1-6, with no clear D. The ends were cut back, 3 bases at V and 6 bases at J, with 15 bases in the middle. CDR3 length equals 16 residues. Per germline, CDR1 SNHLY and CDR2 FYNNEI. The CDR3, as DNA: TGTGCCAGCAGTGATGTGGGCTCACGACCTAATTCACCCCTCCACTTT. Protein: CASSDVGSRPNSPLHF.